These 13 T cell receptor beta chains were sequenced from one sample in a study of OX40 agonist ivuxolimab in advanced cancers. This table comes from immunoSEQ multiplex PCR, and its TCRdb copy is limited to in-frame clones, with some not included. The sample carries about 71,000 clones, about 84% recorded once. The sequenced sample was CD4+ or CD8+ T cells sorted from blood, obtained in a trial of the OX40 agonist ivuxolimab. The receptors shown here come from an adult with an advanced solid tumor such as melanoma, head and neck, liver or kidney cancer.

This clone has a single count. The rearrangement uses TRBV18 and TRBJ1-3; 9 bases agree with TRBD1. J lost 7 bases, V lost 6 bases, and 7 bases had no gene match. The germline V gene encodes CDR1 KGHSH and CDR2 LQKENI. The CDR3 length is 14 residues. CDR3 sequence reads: CASSKDRGGNTIYF. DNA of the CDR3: TGTGCCAGCTCGAAGGACAGGGGTGGCAACACCATATATTTT.

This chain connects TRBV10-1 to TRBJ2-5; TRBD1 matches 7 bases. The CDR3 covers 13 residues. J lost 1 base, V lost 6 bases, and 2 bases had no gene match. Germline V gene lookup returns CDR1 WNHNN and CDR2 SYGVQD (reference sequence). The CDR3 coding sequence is TGCGCCAGCAGCGGGACAGTCCAAGAGACCCAGTACTTC. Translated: CASSGTVQETQYF.

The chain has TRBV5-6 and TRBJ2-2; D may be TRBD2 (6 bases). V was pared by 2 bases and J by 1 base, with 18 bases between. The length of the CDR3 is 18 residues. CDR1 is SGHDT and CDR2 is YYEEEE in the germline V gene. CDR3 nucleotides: TGTGCCAGCAGCTTCGGAGGGTTCCTGGACAAGAACACCGGGGAGCTGTTTTTT. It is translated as CASSFGGFLDKNTGELFF. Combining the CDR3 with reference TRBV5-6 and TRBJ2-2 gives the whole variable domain DAGVTQSPTHLIKTRGQQVTLRCSPKSGHDTVSWYQQALGQGPQFIFQYYEEEERQRGNFPDRFSGHQFPNYSSELNVNALLLGDSALYLCASSFGGFLDKNTGELFFGEGSRLTVL.

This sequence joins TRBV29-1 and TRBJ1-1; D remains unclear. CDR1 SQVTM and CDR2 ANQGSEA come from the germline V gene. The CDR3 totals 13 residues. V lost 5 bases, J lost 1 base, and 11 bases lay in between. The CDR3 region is CSVKQNQNTEAFF. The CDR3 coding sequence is TGCAGCGTTAAACAGAACCAGAACACTGAAGCTTTCTTT.

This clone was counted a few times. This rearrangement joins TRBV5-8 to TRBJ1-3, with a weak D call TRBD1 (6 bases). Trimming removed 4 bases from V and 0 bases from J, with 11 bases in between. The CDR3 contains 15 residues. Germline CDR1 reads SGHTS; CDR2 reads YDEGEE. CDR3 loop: CASSLGGFSGNTIYF. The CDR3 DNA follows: TGTGCCAGCAGCCTGGGGGGCTTCTCTGGAAACACCATATATTTT.

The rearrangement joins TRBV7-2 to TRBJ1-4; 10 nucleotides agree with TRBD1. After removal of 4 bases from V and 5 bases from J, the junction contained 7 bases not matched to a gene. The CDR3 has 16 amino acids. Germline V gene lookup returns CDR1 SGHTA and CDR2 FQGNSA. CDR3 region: CASSYRDRGWNEKLFF. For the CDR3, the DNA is TGTGCCAGCAGCTACCGGGACAGGGGATGGAATGAAAAACTGTTTTTT.

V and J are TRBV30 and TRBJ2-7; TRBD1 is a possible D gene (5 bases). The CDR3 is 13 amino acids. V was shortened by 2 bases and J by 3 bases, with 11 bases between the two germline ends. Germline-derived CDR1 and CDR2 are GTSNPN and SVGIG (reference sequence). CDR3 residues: CAWSQGRVYEQYF. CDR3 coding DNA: TGTGCCTGGAGTCAGGGTAGGGTCTACGAGCAGTACTTC. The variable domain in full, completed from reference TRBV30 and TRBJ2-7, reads SQTIHQWPATLVQPVGSPLSLECTVEGTSNPNLYWYRQAAGRGLQLLFYSVGIGQISSEVPQNLSASRPQDRQFILSSKKLLLSDSGFYLCAWSQGRVYEQYFGPGTRLTVT.

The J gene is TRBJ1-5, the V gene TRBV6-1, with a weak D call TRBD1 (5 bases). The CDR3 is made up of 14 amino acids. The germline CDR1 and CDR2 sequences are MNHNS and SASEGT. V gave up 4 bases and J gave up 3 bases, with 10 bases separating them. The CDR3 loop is CASSGQTLNQPQHF. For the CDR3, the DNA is TGTGCCAGCAGTGGACAGACTCTCAATCAGCCCCAGCATTTT.

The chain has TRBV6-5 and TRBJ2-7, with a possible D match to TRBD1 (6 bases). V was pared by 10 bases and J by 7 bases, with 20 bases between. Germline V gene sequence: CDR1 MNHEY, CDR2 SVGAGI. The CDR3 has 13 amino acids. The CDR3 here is CATQRLRGREQYF. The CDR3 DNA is TGTGCCACCCAGCGTCTCAGGGGAAGGGAGCAGTACTTC.

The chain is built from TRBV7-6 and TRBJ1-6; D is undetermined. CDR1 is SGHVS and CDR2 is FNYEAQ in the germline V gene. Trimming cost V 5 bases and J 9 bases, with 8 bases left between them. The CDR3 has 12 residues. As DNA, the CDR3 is TGTGCCAGCAGCCCGATAGCTTCACCCCTCCACTTT. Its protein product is CASSPIASPLHF.

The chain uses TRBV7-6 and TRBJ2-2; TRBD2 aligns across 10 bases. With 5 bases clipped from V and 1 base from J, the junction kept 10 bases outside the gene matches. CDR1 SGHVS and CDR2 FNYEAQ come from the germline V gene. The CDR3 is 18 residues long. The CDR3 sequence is CASSPRLAGAGNTGELFF. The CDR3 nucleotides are TGTGCCAGCAGCCCTCGCCTAGCGGGAGCGGGGAACACCGGGGAGCTGTTTTTT.

CDR3 residues: CASSLLGRAGSAEAFF. As DNA, the CDR3 is TGTGCCAGCAGTTTATTAGGGCGGGCCGGGTCGGCTGAAGCTTTCTTT. The V and J genes are TRBV28 and TRBJ1-1, with unresolved D. Germline V gives CDR1 MDHEN, CDR2 SYDVKM. There are 16 residues in the CDR3. The V end was cut by 1 base, the J end by 6 bases, with 18 bases between.

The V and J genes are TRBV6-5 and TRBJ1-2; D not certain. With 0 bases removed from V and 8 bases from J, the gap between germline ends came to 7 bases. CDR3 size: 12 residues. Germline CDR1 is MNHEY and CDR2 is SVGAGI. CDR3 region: CASSYSAGGYTF. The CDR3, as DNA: TGTGCCAGCAGTTACTCAGCAGGCGGCTACACCTTC.